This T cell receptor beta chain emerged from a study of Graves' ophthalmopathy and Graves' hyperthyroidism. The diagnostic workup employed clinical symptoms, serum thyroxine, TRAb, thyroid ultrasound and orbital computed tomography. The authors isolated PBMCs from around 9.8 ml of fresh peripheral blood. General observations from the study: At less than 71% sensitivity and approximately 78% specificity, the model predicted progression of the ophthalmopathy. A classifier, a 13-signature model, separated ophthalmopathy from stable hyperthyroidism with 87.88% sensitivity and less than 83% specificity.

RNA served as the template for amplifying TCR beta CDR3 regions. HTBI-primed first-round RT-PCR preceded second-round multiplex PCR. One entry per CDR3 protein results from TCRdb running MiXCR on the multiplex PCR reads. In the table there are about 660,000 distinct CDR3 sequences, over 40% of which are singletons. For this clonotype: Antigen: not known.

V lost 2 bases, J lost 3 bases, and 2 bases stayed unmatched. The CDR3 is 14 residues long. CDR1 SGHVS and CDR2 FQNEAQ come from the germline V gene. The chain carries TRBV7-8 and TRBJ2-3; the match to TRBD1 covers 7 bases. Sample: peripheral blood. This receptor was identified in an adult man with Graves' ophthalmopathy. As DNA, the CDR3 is TGTGCCAGCAGCTTAACGACAGGGACAGATACGCAGTATTTT. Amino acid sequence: CASSLTTGTDTQYF. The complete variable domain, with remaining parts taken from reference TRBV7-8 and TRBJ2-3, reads GAGVSQSPRYKVAKRGQDVALRCDPISGHVSLFWYQQALGQGPEFLTYFQNEAQLDKSGLPSDRFFAERPEGSVSTLKIQRTQQEDSAVYLCASSLTTGTDTQYFGPGTRLTVL.